This TCR beta chain was recorded in a study of blood T cells in healthy people across ages. The authors ran a second PCR of roughly 6 to 12 cycles using a sample-barcoded 5' primer and a J-beta primer mix. Each CDR3 protein is one row after TCRdb ran MiXCR on the 5' RACE reads. The table records 600,000 or so distinct CDR3 sequences, 20% to 25% of them present only once. Study-level results: Using unsorted PBMCs precluded a conclusive naive versus antigen-experienced comparison. Researchers deemed the diversity estimates from one million T cells underestimates.

With regard to this clonotype: Its antigen is not identified.

The CDR3 is made up of 14 amino acids. Unmatched junction bases numbered 5, after V lost 7 bases and J lost 2 bases. Germline V gene lookup returns CDR1 SNHLY and CDR2 FYNNEI. What was sequenced was blood. The receptor was derived from a man aged 65 to 79 in good health. The chain recombines TRBV2 with TRBJ2-1; the match to TRBD2 covers 7 bases. CDR3 amino acids: CASNYAGAYNEQFF. The CDR3 nucleotides are TGTGCCAGCAATTATGCGGGAGCCTACAATGAGCAGTTCTTC.